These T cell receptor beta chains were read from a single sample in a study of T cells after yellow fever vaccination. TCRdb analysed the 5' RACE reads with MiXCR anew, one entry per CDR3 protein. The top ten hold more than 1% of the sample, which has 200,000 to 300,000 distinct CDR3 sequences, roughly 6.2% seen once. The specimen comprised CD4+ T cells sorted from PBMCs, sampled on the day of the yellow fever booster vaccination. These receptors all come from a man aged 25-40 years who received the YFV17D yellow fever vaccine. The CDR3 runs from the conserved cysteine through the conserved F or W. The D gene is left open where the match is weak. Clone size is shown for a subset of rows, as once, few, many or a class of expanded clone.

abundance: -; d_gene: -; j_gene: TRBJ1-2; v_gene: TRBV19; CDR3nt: TGTGCCAGTAGCAGGGAAGTAGCTGGCTACACCTTC; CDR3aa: CASSREVAGYTF
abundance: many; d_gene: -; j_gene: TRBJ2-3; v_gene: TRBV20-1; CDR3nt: TGCAGTGGTGTGATCAGGGGCACAGATACGCAGTATTTT; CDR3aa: CSGVIRGTDTQYF
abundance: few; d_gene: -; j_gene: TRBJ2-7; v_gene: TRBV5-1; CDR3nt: TGCGCCAGCAGCTTGGCCCAGGGGGGATCCAGCGAGCAGTACTTC; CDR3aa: CASSLAQGGSSEQYF
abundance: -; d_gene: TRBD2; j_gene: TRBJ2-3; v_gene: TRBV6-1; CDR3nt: TGTGCCAGCAGTCAAGCGGGAAGAAGCACAGATACGCAGTATTTT; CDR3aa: CASSQAGRSTDTQYF
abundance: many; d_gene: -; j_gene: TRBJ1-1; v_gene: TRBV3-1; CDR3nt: TGTGCCAGCAGCCAAATACACAGTATGAACACTGAAGCTTTCTTT; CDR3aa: CASSQIHSMNTEAFF
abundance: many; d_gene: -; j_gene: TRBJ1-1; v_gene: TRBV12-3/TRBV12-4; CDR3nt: TGTGCCAGCAGTTTCTCCGAGACAGGAAACACTGAAGCTTTCTTT; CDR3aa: CASSFSETGNTEAFF
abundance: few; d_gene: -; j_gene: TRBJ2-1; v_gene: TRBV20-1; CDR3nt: TGCAGTGCCAGACGCGGGGCGATCTACAATGAGCAGTTCTTC; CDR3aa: CSARRGAIYNEQFF
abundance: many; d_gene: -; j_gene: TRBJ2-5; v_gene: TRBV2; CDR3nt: TGTGCCAGCACCCAGGGAGAGACCCAGTACTTC; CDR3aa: CASTQGETQYF
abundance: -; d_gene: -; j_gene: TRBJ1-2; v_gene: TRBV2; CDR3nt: TGTGCCAGCAGACAGCAGTACTTAATCTATGGCTACACCTTC; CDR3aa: CASRQQYLIYGYTF
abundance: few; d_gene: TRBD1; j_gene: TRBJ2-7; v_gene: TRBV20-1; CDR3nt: TGCAGTGCCCCGCGGACAGGGGTCGGCGAGCAGTACTTC; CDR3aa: CSAPRTGVGEQYF
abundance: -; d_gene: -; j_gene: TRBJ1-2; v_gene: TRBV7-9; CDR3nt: TGTGCCAGCAGCTTAGGGGCAGGGCCCTATGGCTACACCTTC; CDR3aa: CASSLGAGPYGYTF
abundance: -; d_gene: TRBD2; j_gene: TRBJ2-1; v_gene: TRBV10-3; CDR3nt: TGTGCCATCAGTGACCCATTCGGGACTAGCGGGAGCAATGAGCAGTTCTTC; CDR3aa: CAISDPFGTSGSNEQFF
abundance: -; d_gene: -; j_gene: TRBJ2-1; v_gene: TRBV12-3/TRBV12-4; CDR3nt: TGTGCCAGCAGTTTGGGTTGGGAATACAATGAGCAGTTCTTC; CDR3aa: CASSLGWEYNEQFF
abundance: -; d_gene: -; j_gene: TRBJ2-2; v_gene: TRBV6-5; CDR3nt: TGTGCCGGGGTGGGGGAGCTGTTTTTT; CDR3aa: CAGVGELFF
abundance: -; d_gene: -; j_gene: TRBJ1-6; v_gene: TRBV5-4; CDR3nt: TGTGCCAGCAGCTTACAGGATTCACCCCTCCACTTT; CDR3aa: CASSLQDSPLHF
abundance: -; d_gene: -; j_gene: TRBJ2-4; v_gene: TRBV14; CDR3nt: TGTGCCAGCAGCGGGGGGCCAGGGCTAAAAAACATTCAGTACTTC; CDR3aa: CASSGGPGLKNIQYF
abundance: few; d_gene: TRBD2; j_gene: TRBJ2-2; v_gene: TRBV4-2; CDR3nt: TGTGCCAGCAGCCAAGCTGGACTAGCGGGAGGGCTCGGGGAGCTGTTTTTT; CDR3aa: CASSQAGLAGGLGELFF
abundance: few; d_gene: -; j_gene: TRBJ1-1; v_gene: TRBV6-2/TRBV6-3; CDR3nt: TGTGCCAGCAGCATGGTGTTGACTGAAGCTTTCTTT; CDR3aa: CASSMVLTEAFF
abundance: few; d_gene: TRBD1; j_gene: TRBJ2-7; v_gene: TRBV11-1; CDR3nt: TGTGCCAGCAGCTTAGGGCAGGGGGCAGCGCGCCGAGGGAACGAGCAGTACTTC; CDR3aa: CASSLGQGAARRGNEQYF
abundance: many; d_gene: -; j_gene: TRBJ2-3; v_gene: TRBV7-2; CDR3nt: TGTGCCAGCAGCTTCCCAGCAGGAGGGACAGATACGCAGTATTTT; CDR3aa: CASSFPAGGTDTQYF
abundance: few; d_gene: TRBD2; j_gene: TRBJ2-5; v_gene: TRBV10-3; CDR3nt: TGTGCCATCAGTGAGGGACTAGCGGGAGTAGAGACCCAGTACTTC; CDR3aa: CAISEGLAGVETQYF
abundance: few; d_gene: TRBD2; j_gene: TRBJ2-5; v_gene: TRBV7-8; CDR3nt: TGTGCCAGCAGCGGACTAGCGGGACCCCTTAGCTACGAGACCCAGTACTTC; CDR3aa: CASSGLAGPLSYETQYF
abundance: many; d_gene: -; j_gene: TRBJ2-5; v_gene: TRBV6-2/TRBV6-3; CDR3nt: TGTGCCAGCAGTGTTACCCAAGAGACCCAGTACTTC; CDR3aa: CASSVTQETQYF
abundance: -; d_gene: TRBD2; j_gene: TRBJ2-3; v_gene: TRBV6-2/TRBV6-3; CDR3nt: TGTGCCAGCAGGAAAGGGAGGGGAAGCACAGATACGCAGTATTTT; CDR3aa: CASRKGRGSTDTQYF
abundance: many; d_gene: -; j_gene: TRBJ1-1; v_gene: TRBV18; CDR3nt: TGTGCCAGCTCACTTTCCGGGGCGAGGAGTGAAGCTTTCTTT; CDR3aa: CASSLSGARSEAFF
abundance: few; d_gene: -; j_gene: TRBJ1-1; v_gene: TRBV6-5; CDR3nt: TGTGCCAGCAGCCAGGGCTACAGTCCTGCTGCTTTCTTT; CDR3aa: CASSQGYSPAAFF
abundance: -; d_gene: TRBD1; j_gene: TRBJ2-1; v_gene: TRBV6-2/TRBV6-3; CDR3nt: TGTGCCAGCAGCCCACGACGGGACAGGGCCACTACGAGCTCCTACAATGAGCAGTTCTTC; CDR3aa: CASSPRRDRATTSSYNEQFF
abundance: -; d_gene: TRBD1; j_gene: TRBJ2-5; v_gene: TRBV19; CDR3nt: TGTGCCAGTAGTTCCCCGCCCGGGACAGCAAAAGAGACCCAGTACTTC; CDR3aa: CASSSPPGTAKETQYF
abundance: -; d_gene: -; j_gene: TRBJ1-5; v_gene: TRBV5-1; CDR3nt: TGCGCCAGCAGCACCGGTGGTGGGTTTGATCAGCCCCAGCATTTT; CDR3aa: CASSTGGGFDQPQHF
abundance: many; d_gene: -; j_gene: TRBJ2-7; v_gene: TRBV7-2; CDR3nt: TGTGCCAGCAGCTTACGGGAGAAAGGGGTCTACGAGCAGTACTTC; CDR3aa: CASSLREKGVYEQYF
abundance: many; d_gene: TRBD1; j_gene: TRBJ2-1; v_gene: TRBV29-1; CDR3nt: TGCAGCGTTGAAAGGGGACAGGTCAATGAGCAGTTCTTC; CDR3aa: CSVERGQVNEQFF
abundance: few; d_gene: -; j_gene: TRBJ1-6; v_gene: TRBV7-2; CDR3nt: TGTGCCAGCAGCATTAGACGCACTATGTATAATTCACCCCTCCACTTT; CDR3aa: CASSIRRTMYNSPLHF
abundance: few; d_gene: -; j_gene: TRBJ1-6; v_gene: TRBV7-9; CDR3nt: TGTGCCAGCAGCTTAGGCGGGGGCCGTCAGCCACCCCTCCACTTT; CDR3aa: CASSLGGGRQPPLHF
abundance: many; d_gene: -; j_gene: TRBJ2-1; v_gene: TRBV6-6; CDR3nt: TGTGCCAGCAGCCAGTCGAGGGAGCAGTTCTTC; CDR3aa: CASSQSREQFF
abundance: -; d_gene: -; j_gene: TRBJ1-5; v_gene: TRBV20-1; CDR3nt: TGCAGTGCTAGTGTGTCTTGGAGCAATCAGCCCCAGCATTTT; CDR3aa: CSASVSWSNQPQHF
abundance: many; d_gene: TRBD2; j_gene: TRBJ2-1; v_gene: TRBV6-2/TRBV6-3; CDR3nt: TGTGCCAGCAGTTACTCGCCTAGCGGGAGGGCCGTAAATGAGCAGTTCTTC; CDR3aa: CASSYSPSGRAVNEQFF
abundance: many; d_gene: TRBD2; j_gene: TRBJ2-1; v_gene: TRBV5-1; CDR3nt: TGCGCCAGCAGCCCGGGACTAGCGGGAGGGTTCTACAATGAGCAGTTCTTC; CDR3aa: CASSPGLAGGFYNEQFF
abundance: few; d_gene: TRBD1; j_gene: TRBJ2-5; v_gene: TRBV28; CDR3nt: TGTGCCAGCAGTTGGGGACAGGGAAAGACCCAGTACTTC; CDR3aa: CASSWGQGKTQYF
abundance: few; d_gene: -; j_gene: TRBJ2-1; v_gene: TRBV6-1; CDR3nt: TGTGCCAGCTGCCGGGAGCTAGACAATGAGCAGTTCTTC; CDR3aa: CASCRELDNEQFF
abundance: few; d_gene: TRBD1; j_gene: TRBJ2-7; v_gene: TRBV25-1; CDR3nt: TGTGCCAGCAGTGAAGGGGACAGCTACGAGCAGTACTTC; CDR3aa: CASSEGDSYEQYF
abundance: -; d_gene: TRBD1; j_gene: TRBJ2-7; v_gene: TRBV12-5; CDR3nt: TGTGCCTCCTCCCAAGTTCGGAAGGGACAGGGTGTCTACGAGCAGTACTTC; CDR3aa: CASSQVRKGQGVYEQYF
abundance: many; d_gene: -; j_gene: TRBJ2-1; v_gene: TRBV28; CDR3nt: TGTGCCAGCACTTCTACCGGGACCTACAATGAGCAGTTCTTC; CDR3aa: CASTSTGTYNEQFF
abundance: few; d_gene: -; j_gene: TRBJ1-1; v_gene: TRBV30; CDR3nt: TGTGCCTGGAGTAGAGTATATGGGAGGACTGAAGCTTTCTTT; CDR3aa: CAWSRVYGRTEAFF
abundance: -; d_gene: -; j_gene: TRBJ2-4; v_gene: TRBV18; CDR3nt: TGTGCCAGCTCACGACCGGGGGGCATGGACATTCAGTACTTC; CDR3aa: CASSRPGGMDIQYF
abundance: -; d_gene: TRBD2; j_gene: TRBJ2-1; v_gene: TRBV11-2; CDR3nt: TGTGCCAGCAGCTTAGTCGGGGCTAGCGGGACCTCCTACAATGAGCAGTTCTTC; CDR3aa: CASSLVGASGTSYNEQFF
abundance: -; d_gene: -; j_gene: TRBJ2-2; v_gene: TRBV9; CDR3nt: TGTGCCAGCAGCGGGCTAGCGTCCACCGGGGAGCTGTTTTTT; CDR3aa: CASSGLASTGELFF
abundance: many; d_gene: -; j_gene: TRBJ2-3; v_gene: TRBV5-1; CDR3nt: TGCGCCAGCAGCCCCACGATCTCCCTCAGCACAGATACGCAGTATTTT; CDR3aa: CASSPTISLSTDTQYF
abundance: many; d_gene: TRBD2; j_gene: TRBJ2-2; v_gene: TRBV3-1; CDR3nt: TGTGCCAGCAGCCGAAGCGGGAGCGGTACCGGGGAGCTGTTTTTT; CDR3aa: CASSRSGSGTGELFF
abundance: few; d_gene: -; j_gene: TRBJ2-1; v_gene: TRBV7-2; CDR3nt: TGTGCCAGCAGCTTGAGTGGCGGGTCGGTGAATGAGCAGTTCTTC; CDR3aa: CASSLSGGSVNEQFF
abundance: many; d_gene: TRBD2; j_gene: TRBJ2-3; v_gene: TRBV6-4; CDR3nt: TGTGCCAGCAGACCTCTAGCGGGATCCAACACAGATACGCAGTATTTT; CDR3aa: CASRPLAGSNTDTQYF
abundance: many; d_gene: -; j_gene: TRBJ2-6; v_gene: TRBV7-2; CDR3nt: TGTGCCAGCAGCTTCCAGTCTGGGGCCAACGTCCTGACTTTC; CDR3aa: CASSFQSGANVLTF